The source of this T cell receptor (beta chain) is a study of blood T cell repertoires in COVID-19. The wider study: The study drew acute and convalescent COVID-19 samples from the United States, Italy and Spain. PBMCs, B-cell-depleted T cells, or T cells were the source of the cDNA or gDNA that made up the material.

As originally analysed: Nucleated cell number was recorded as an estimate derived from reference gene primer amplification. Method: immunoSEQ multiplex PCR; TCRdb's copy keeps in-frame clones and lacks some. V and J calls and clone size follow that table, whereas D and trimming were derived from the DNA. The sample shows about 140,000 clones, 80% to 85% of them seen only once. CDR1 and CDR2 (germline): ENHRY, SYGVKD. The junction had 7 bases not matched to a gene; V was cut back by 7 bases and J by 11 bases. This CDR3 is 12 amino acids long. This chain links TRBV10-3 with TRBJ1-1, with 10 bases lining up with TRBD1. The receptor was derived from a woman older than 75 with acute or convalescent COVID-19. The sequencing input was peripheral blood. The CDR3 sequence is CAITGTGDMAFF. In DNA form, the CDR3 reads TGTGCCATCACTGGGACAGGGGATATGGCTTTCTTT.